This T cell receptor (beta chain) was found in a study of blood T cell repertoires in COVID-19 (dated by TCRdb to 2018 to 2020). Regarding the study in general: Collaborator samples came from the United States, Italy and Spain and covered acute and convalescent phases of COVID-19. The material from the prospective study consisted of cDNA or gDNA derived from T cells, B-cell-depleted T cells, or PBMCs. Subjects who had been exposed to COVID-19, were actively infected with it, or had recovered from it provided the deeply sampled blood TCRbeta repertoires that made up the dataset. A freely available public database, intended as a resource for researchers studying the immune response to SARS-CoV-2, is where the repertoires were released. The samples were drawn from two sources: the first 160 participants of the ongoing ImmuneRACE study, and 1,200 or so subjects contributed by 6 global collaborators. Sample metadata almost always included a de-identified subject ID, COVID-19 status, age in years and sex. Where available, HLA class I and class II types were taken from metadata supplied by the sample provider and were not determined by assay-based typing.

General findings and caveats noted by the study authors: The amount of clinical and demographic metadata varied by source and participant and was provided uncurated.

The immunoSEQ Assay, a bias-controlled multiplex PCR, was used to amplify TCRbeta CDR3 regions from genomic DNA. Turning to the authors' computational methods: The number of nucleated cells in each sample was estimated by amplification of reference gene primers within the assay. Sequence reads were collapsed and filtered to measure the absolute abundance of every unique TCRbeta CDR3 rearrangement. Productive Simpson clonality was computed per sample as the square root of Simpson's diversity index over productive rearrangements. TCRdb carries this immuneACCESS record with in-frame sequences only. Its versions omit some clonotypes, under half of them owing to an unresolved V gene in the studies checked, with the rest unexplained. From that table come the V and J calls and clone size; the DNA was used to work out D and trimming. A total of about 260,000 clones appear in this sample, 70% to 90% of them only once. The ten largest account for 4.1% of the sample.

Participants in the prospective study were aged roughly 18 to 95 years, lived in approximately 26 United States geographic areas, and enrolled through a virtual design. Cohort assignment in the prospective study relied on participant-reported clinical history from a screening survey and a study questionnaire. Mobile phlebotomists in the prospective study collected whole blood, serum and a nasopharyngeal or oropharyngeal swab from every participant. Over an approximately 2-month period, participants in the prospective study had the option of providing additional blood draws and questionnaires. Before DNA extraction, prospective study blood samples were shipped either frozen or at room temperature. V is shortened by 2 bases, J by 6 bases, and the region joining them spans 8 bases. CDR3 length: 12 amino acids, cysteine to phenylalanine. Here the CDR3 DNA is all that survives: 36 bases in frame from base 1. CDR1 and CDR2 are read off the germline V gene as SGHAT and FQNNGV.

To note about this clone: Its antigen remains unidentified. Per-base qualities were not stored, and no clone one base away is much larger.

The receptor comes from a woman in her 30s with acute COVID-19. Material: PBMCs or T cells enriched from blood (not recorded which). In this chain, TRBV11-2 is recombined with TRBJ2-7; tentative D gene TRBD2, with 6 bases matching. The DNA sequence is TGTGCCAGCAGCTTACGGGGGAGCGAGCAGTACTTC. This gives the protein CASSLRGSEQYF.